A selection of T cell receptor beta chains follows, all from one sample in a study of blood T cell repertoires in COVID-19. The protocol was immunoSEQ multiplex PCR, while the TCRdb copy is restricted to in-frame clones and leaves out a portion. This sample yields some 97,000 clones, of which 90% are seen a single time; around 5.1% belongs to the top ten. Sequencing used peripheral blood. The receptors here all came from a man in his fifties with acute or convalescent COVID-19. The CDR3 runs from the conserved cysteine through the conserved F or W. The D gene is left open where the match is weak. Clone size, where shown, is once, few, many, or a class for clones that have expanded.

abundance	j_gene	d_gene	v_gene	CDR3aa	CDR3nt
once	TRBJ2-3	TRBD1	TRBV5-1	CASSRGQGTDTQYF	TGCGCCAGCAGCCGGGGACAGGGGACAGATACGCAGTATTTT
.	TRBJ2-7	TRBD2	TRBV3-1/TRBV3-2	CASSQLRGAVAGAEEQYF	TGTGCCAGCAGCCAATTGCGGGGGGCCGTAGCGGGAGCGGAGGAGCAGTACTTC
.	TRBJ1-3	.	TRBV11-2	CASSFRDNAIYF	TGTGCCAGCAGCTTCCGGGACAACGCCATATATTTT
.	TRBJ1-2	.	TRBV3-1/TRBV3-2	CASSQVAGDANYGYTF	TGTGCCAGCAGCCAAGTAGCCGGAGATGCTAACTATGGCTACACCTTC
.	TRBJ1-2	.	TRBV18	CASSPLTGDNYGYTF	TGTGCCAGCTCACCCCTGACCGGGGATAACTATGGCTACACCTTC
once	TRBJ1-1	.	TRBV29-1	CSAGRGSNTEAFF	TGCAGCGCAGGCAGGGGATCGAACACTGAAGCTTTCTTT
.	TRBJ2-7	.	TRBV10-3	CAISATVYEQYF	TGTGCCATCAGTGCGACAGTCTACGAGCAGTACTTC
.	TRBJ2-7	TRBD1	TRBV5-4	CAPRDRGYEQYF	TGTGCCCCCCGGGACAGGGGATACGAGCAGTACTTC
.	TRBJ2-2	TRBD1	TRBV13	CASSTHIETGGGWMDTGELFF	TGTGCCAGCAGCACCCACATCGAGACAGGGGGCGGATGGATGGACACCGGGGAGCTGTTTTTT
.	TRBJ1-3	.	TRBV7-9	CASSYATGTLSGNTIYF	TGTGCCAGCAGCTATGCAACAGGAACCCTCTCTGGAAACACCATATATTTT
.	TRBJ1-1	.	TRBV21-1	CASSKLGGATEAFF	TGTGCCAGCAGCAAACTAGGGGGGGCGACTGAAGCTTTCTTT
.	TRBJ2-7	TRBD2	TRBV5-6	CASSSLTSSIHEQYF	TGTGCCAGCAGCTCGTTGACTAGCTCCATCCACGAGCAGTACTTC
many	TRBJ1-2	.	TRBV6-5	CASSYTRVDKRDGYTF	TGTGCCAGCAGTTACACCAGGGTTGATAAACGGGATGGCTACACCTTC
few	TRBJ1-6	.	TRBV19	CASTTRGNSPLHF	TGTGCCAGTACAACCCGGGGGAATTCACCCCTCCACTTT
.	TRBJ1-1	TRBD1	TRBV5-6	CASSLLGGQETTEAFF	TGTGCCAGCAGCCTATTAGGGGGCCAAGAGACCACTGAAGCTTTCTTT
.	TRBJ2-1	.	TRBV3-1/TRBV3-2	CASSRLDRDEQFF	TGTGCCAGCAGCCGACTAGACCGGGATGAGCAGTTCTTC
.	TRBJ2-7	TRBD2	TRBV25-1	CASSFIAGGGVQYF	TGTGCCAGCAGTTTCATAGCGGGAGGAGGGGTGCAGTACTTC
.	TRBJ1-3	.	TRBV6-5	CASLVGLSGNTIYF	TGTGCCAGCTTGGTTGGACTCTCTGGAAACACCATATATTTT
once	TRBJ2-3	.	TRBV14	CASSQDYQTQYF	TGTGCCAGCAGCCAAGATTACCAGACGCAGTATTTT
.	TRBJ2-7	.	TRBV21-1	CASSTRLAGKFFHEQYF	TGTGCCAGCAGCACCAGACTAGCCGGGAAATTCTTTCACGAGCAGTACTTC
.	TRBJ2-1	TRBD2	TRBV5-1	CASSPETSGPLNEQFF	TGCGCCAGCAGCCCCGAGACTAGCGGGCCCCTCAATGAGCAGTTCTTC
.	TRBJ2-7	TRBD1	TRBV18	CASSAGTGGSYEQYF	TGTGCCAGCTCAGCCGGGACAGGAGGCTCCTACGAGCAGTACTTC
.	TRBJ1-2	TRBD1	TRBV5-4	CASSLDRDRIYGYTF	TGTGCCAGCAGCCTGGACCGGGACAGAATCTATGGCTACACCTTC
.	TRBJ2-1	TRBD2	TRBV5-1	CASQMGGTSGSDEQFF	TGCGCCAGCCAAATGGGGGGGACTAGCGGGTCGGATGAGCAGTTCTTC
.	TRBJ2-3	.	TRBV5-4	CASSSESDTQYF	TGTGCCAGCAGCTCGGAGTCGGATACGCAGTATTTT
.	TRBJ1-2	.	TRBV12-3/TRBV12-4	CASSLGANYGYTF	TGTGCCAGCAGTTTAGGGGCCAACTATGGCTACACCTTC
once	TRBJ2-4	.	TRBV6-5	CASTPGTGKNIQYF	TGTGCCAGCACCCCCGGAACAGGGAAAAACATTCAGTACTTC
.	TRBJ2-7	.	TRBV11-3	CASSPLGGRESKEQYF	TGTGCCAGCAGCCCCCTCGGGGGACGGGAAAGTAAGGAGCAGTACTTC
.	TRBJ2-5	TRBD1	TRBV12-5	CASGPAGTGVRGQYF	TGTGCTAGTGGTCCCGCCGGGACAGGGGTGAGGGGACAGTACTTC
.	TRBJ2-4	.	TRBV6-2/TRBV6-3	CASSSPGVATAKNIQYF	TGTGCCAGCAGTAGCCCAGGGGTGGCGACGGCCAAAAACATTCAGTACTTC
.	TRBJ2-1	TRBD1	TRBV18	CASSPIGTALNEQFF	TGTGCCAGCTCACCAATTGGGACAGCCCTCAATGAGCAGTTCTTC